Following are 22 T cell receptor beta chains from one sample sequenced in a study of blood T cell repertoires in COVID-19. Clones were read by immunoSEQ multiplex PCR, and TCRdb kept only the in-frame ones, dropping some. This repertoire shows about 120,000 clones, around 86% found once; its top ten account for approximately 11%. The sample was peripheral blood. The receptors were gathered from a man older than 75 with acute or convalescent COVID-19.

The chain links TRBV7-2 to TRBJ1-2; maybe TRBD1 (5 bases). V was cut by 5 bases and J by 5 bases, with 18 bases left in between. This CDR3 comprises 15 residues. The V gene's germline CDR1 is SGHTA and CDR2 FQGNSA. The CDR3 nucleotides are TGTGCCAGCAGCCTTTCGGGGGGGTGGAGTTATGGCTACACCTTC. It is translated as CASSLSGGWSYGYTF.

The chain employs TRBV4-1 and TRBJ1-5; 8 bases line up with TRBD1. This CDR3 contains 15 residues. Trimming at V came to 4 bases and at J to 5 bases, leaving 7 bases not matched to a gene. Germline assignment: CDR1 MGHRA and CDR2 YSYEKL. The CDR3 DNA sequence: TGCGCCAGCAGCCTGGACAGGGAAAGCCATCAGCCCCAGCATTTT. Its protein product is CASSLDRESHQPQHF.

The rearrangement joins TRBV7-9 to TRBJ1-5; D is possibly TRBD1 (5 bases). CDR3 length equals 15 residues. Germline-derived CDR1 and CDR2 are SEHNR and FQNEAQ (reference sequence). V dropped 5 bases and J dropped 2 bases, with 13 bases sitting between them. The CDR3 coding sequence is TGTGCCAGCAGCGTAGGTGGGGGGGGCAATCAGCCCCAGCATTTT. Encoded protein: CASSVGGGGNQPQHF.

This chain connects TRBV7-9 to TRBJ1-1, with D unclear. The CDR3 runs 14 residues. Germline assignment: CDR1 SEHNR and CDR2 FQNEAQ (reference sequence). Between the trimmed V and J ends, which lost 3 bases and 2 bases, there was a span of 10 bases. DNA for the CDR3: TGTGCCAGCAGCTTCCAGGCCGGCAACACTGAAGCTTTCTTT. Its translation: CASSFQAGNTEAFF.

The chain couples TRBV30 to TRBJ1-4; D remains ambiguous. This CDR3 spans 13 amino acids. From germline, CDR1 is GTSNPN and CDR2 SVGIG (reference sequence). Between the trimmed V and J ends, which lost 4 bases and 4 bases, there was a span of 10 bases. CDR3 region: CAWTPLRNEKLFF. CDR3 bases: TGTGCCTGGACCCCATTGCGTAATGAAAAACTGTTTTTT.

The CDR3 loop is CASSEWGTYEQYF. The CDR3 nucleotides read TGCGCCAGCAGTGAATGGGGCACCTACGAGCAGTACTTC. The rearrangement joins TRBV10-2 to TRBJ2-7; perhaps TRBD1 as D (5 bases). The V gene's germline CDR1 is WSHSY and CDR2 SAAADI. Trimming cost V 3 bases and J 2 bases, with 8 bases left between them. This CDR3 region has 13 residues.

This clone has a count of ten or more. The rearrangement uses TRBV10-3 and TRBJ1-2; the match to TRBD1 covers 7 bases. Trimming at V came to 6 bases and at J to 3 bases, leaving 7 bases not matched to a gene. Per germline, CDR1 ENHRY and CDR2 SYGVKD. This CDR3 has 14 amino acids. The CDR3 here is CAISGRQGYYGYTF. Here the CDR3 DNA reads TGTGCCATCAGCGGACGACAGGGATACTATGGCTACACCTTC.

The rearrangement uses TRBV15 and TRBJ1-1; D might be TRBD1 (5 bases). The V end lost 0 bases, the J end lost 4 bases, and 9 bases lay between the germline ends. In germline, CDR1 is LNHNV, CDR2 YYDKDF (reference sequence). The CDR3 extends over 14 amino acids. The CDR3 DNA reads as TGTGCCACCAGCAGAGATCAGGGCGGCACTGAAGCTTTCTTT. This gives the protein CATSRDQGGTEAFF.

The chain employs TRBV27 and TRBJ2-7; 9 nucleotides agree with TRBD1. Germline CDR1 and CDR2: MNHEY and SMNVEV (reference sequence). There are 13 residues in the CDR3. V dropped 6 bases and J dropped 7; count of bases not matched to a gene: 7. The chain's CDR3 is CASSQQGAREQYF. CDR3 sequence (DNA): TGTGCCAGCAGCCAACAGGGGGCGCGGGAGCAGTACTTC.

This chain connects TRBV27 to TRBJ2-7, with D maybe TRBD2 (6 bases). V dropped 5 bases and J dropped 1 base, with 18 bases sitting between them. In germline, CDR1 is MNHEY, CDR2 SMNVEV (reference sequence). This CDR3 contains 16 residues. The CDR3 loop reads CASSRTLDGGSYEQYF. CDR3 sequence (DNA): TGTGCCAGCAGTAGAACCCTCGACGGAGGGTCCTACGAGCAGTACTTC.

The chain uses TRBV13 and TRBJ2-1; no firm D call. The CDR3 totals 13 residues. Per germline, CDR1 PRHDT and CDR2 FYEKMQ (reference sequence). Trimming took off 0 bases at V and 7 bases at J, with 7 bases between the two ends. In DNA, the CDR3 is TGTGCCAGCAGCTTAGGTGTTCTAAATGAGCAGTTCTTC. Amino acid sequence: CASSLGVLNEQFF.

V gene TRBV7-2 combines with J gene TRBJ1-1; D possibly corresponds to TRBD1 (5 bases). V was trimmed by 7 bases and J by 1 base, leaving 10 bases between them. The CDR3 is 13 amino acids. Germline V gives CDR1 SGHTA, CDR2 FQGNSA. CDR3 sequence (DNA): TGTGCCAGCAACCGACAGCCGAACACTGAAGCTTTCTTT. Translation gives CASNRQPNTEAFF.

The chain links TRBV10-3 to TRBJ2-1; D not certain. CDR1 ENHRY and CDR2 SYGVKD come from the germline V gene. CDR3 length equals 13 residues. V was shortened by 4 bases and J by 7 bases, with 11 bases between the two germline ends. The DNA for the CDR3 is TGTGCCATCAGTGGGGCGACCAATAATGAGCAGTTCTTC. As protein: CAISGATNNEQFF.

A single count supports this clone. This chain links TRBV18 with TRBJ1-2; D is ambiguous. With 0 bases removed from V and 4 bases from J, the gap between germline ends came to 6 bases. Germline CDR1 reads KGHSH; CDR2 reads LQKENI. The CDR3 sequence is 13 residues long. The CDR3 protein is CASSPPTGYGYTF. CDR3 sequence (DNA): TGTGCCAGCTCACCACCGACTGGCTATGGCTACACCTTC.

This clone has just a few counts. The chain has TRBV10-3 and TRBJ1-3; TRBD1 is a possible D gene (5 bases). Germline CDR1 and CDR2: ENHRY and SYGVKD. Trimming stripped 6 bases from V and 1 base from J, with 7 bases between. The CDR3 covers 13 residues. The CDR3, as DNA: TGTGCCATCAGAGACAGTTCTGGAAACACCATATATTTT. Its translation: CAIRDSSGNTIYF.

This chain joins TRBV7-9 and TRBJ1-2; tentatively, D is TRBD1 (5 bases). Germline V gives CDR1 SEHNR, CDR2 FQNEAQ (reference sequence). The length of the CDR3 is 14 residues. Trimming pared 1 base from V and 2 bases from J, leaving 8 bases between. The CDR3, as DNA: TGTGCCAGCAGCTTAGGGCGACAGAACTATGGCTACACCTTC. Translating gives CASSLGRQNYGYTF.

The chain is built from TRBV28 and TRBJ2-2; D possibly corresponds to TRBD2 (5 bases). Germline V lookup: CDR1 MDHEN, CDR2 SYDVKM. The CDR3 covers 14 residues. V was shortened by 3 bases and J by 4 bases, with 9 bases between the two germline ends. DNA for the CDR3: TGTGCCAGCAGTTTGCTAGCCCCCACCGGGGAGCTGTTTTTT. Translated, it gives CASSLLAPTGELFF.

The gene calls are TRBV29-1 and TRBJ2-7; maybe TRBD1 (5 bases). CDR3 length equals 13 residues. The V and J ends lost 6 bases and 4 bases respectively, with 16 bases between them. Per the germline V gene, CDR1 is SQVTM and CDR2 is ANQGSEA. The CDR3 protein is CSVKQDKAYEQYF. CDR3 DNA sequence: TGCAGCGTGAAACAGGATAAAGCTTACGAGCAGTACTTC.

The CDR3 bases are TGTGCCACCAGCAGGACAGGGCCGGGGGCCAACGTCCTGACTTTC. It encodes CATSRTGPGANVLTF. The chain uses TRBV15 and TRBJ2-6; 7 bases agree with TRBD1. CDR1 and CDR2 from the germline V gene are LNHNV and YYDKDF (reference sequence). V shed 3 bases and J 4 bases; nucleotides not matched to a gene: 3. The CDR3 spans 15 residues.

The chain has TRBV19 and TRBJ2-1; weak D call: TRBD2 (6 bases). The germline CDR1 and CDR2 sequences are LNHDA and SQIVND (reference sequence). CDR3 size: 15 residues. V lost 4 bases, J lost 5 bases, and 15 bases lay in between. CDR3 loop: CASSTITSSNNEQFF. The CDR3 DNA reads TGTGCCAGTAGTACAATAACTAGCAGCAACAATGAGCAGTTCTTC.

The count of this clone is one. This chain uses TRBV7-9 with TRBJ2-7, with D possibly TRBD1 on 6 matching bases. CDR1 is SEHNR and CDR2 is FQNEAQ in the germline V gene (reference sequence). The CDR3 extends over 15 amino acids. V was shortened by 0 bases and J by 4 bases, with 13 bases between the two germline ends. The CDR3 DNA follows: TGTGCCAGCAGCTTAGCGGATAACAGGGATTACGAGCAGTACTTC. Protein sequence: CASSLADNRDYEQYF.

The chain recombines TRBV5-1 with TRBJ1-6, with no clear D. In germline, CDR1 is SGHRS, CDR2 YFSETQ. The CDR3 spans 16 residues. With 0 bases removed from V and 6 bases from J, the gap between germline ends came to 13 bases. The CDR3 is CASSLDGQAGNSPLHF. The CDR3 DNA sequence: TGCGCCAGCAGCTTGGATGGGCAGGCGGGTAATTCACCCCTCCACTTT.